The rows below give T cell receptor beta chains drawn from one sample of a study of blood T cell repertoires in COVID-19. Repertoires were generated with immunoSEQ multiplex PCR, while TCRdb's copy carries only in-frame clones and drops some. The sample comprises tens of thousands of clones, about 88% of which are singletons, and 9.1% rests with the top ten. Sequencing was performed on peripheral blood. These receptors all stem from a human donor in a cohort sampled during active COVID-19. The CDR3 runs from the conserved cysteine through the conserved F or W. D genes are given only for firm matches. Some rows mark clone size as missing; the rest say once, few, many or name a class of expanded clone.

TRBD2,TRBV6-6,TRBJ2-7,NA,CASSKGTSGGKYEQYF,TGTGCCAGCAGTAAGGGGACTAGCGGGGGCAAATACGAGCAGTACTTC
TRBD1,TRBV27,TRBJ1-1,NA,CASSNKAGTGSPAFF,TGTGCCAGCAGCAACAAAGCCGGGACAGGAAGTCCAGCTTTCTTT
NA,TRBV21-1,TRBJ1-1,once,CASTSRQGHTEAFF,TGTGCCAGCACCAGCCGACAGGGGCATACTGAAGCTTTCTTT
NA,TRBV27,TRBJ1-2,NA,CASRQGGTYGYTF,TGTGCCAGCAGACAGGGTGGTACCTATGGCTACACCTTC
TRBD1,TRBV18,TRBJ2-7,NA,CASSPDRGIYEQYF,TGTGCCAGCTCACCCGACAGGGGGATCTACGAGCAGTACTTC
NA,TRBV5-6,TRBJ1-1,NA,CASSLVRGMTEAFF,TGTGCCAGCAGCTTGGTACGGGGGATGACTGAAGCTTTCTTT
NA,TRBV5-1,TRBJ1-3,NA,CASSSGAAGNTIYF,TGCGCCAGCAGTTCAGGGGCTGCGGGAAACACCATATATTTT
NA,TRBV9,TRBJ2-2,once,CASSLSANTGELFF,TGTGCCAGCAGCTTGTCTGCGAACACCGGGGAGCTGTTTTTT
NA,TRBV28,TRBJ2-3,NA,CASKTGVAGTDTQYF,TGTGCCAGCAAAACAGGGGTCGCGGGAACAGATACGCAGTATTTT
NA,TRBV6-1,TRBJ2-7,NA,CASSEGRSASYEQYF,TGTGCCAGCAGTGAAGGTAGAAGTGCCTCCTACGAGCAGTACTTC
TRBD1,TRBV5-1,TRBJ2-1,once,CASSWTGQGNEQFF,TGCGCCAGCAGCTGGACGGGACAGGGCAATGAGCAGTTCTTC
NA,TRBV7-8,TRBJ2-5,NA,CASSAQTTRGTEETQYF,TGTGCCAGCAGCGCCCAGACCACGCGCGGGACAGAAGAGACCCAGTACTTC
NA,TRBV12-3/TRBV12-4,TRBJ1-3,NA,CASNSRAGNTIYF,TGTGCCAGCAATAGTAGAGCTGGAAACACCATATATTTT
TRBD1,TRBV14,TRBJ1-1,once,CASSYRGQDTEAFF,TGTGCCAGCAGCTACAGGGGGCAGGACACTGAAGCTTTCTTT
NA,TRBV11-3,TRBJ2-1,NA,CASSFEAGTNNNEQFF,TGTGCCAGCAGCTTTGAAGCGGGGACAAATAACAATGAGCAGTTCTTC
NA,TRBV19,TRBJ1-2,NA,CASSIRGNYGYTF,TGTGCCAGTAGTATCCGGGGGAACTATGGCTACACCTTC
NA,TRBV4-1,TRBJ1-6,few,CASSLSGMESYNSPLHF,TGCGCCAGCAGCCTTTCCGGGATGGAATCCTATAATTCACCCCTCCACTTT
TRBD1,TRBV11-2,TRBJ2-7,NA,CASSWPGQGAYEQYF,TGTGCCAGCAGCTGGCCGGGACAGGGGGCCTACGAGCAGTACTTC
TRBD2,TRBV4-1,TRBJ2-7,NA,CASSPSTSGSYEQYF,TGCGCCAGCAGCCCGTCGACTAGCGGCTCCTACGAGCAGTACTTC
NA,TRBV3-1/TRBV3-2,TRBJ1-1,NA,CASSQVGGNTEAFF,TGTGCCAGCAGCCAAGTCGGAGGGAACACTGAAGCTTTCTTT
NA,TRBV7-9,TRBJ1-2,once,CASSATGFNGYTF,TGTGCCAGCAGCGCCACAGGGTTCAATGGCTACACCTTC